This T cell receptor (beta chain) was sequenced during a study of monozygotic twins with inflammatory bowel disease. Germline CDR1 and CDR2: KGHSH and LQKENI. The CDR3 has 14 residues. With the 5' RACE reads reprocessed, TCRdb shows one record per CDR3 protein and no DNA. The sample table includes approximately 420,000 distinct CDR3 sequences. The sequence derives from a human donor with ulcerative colitis or Crohn's disease, or a healthy co-twin of an affected twin (not recorded which). The sequenced sample was blood. This sequence joins TRBV18 and TRBJ1-5; TCRdb's D call, TRBD1, is unchecked because there is no DNA. CDR3 amino acids: CASSLPGVRQPQHF.